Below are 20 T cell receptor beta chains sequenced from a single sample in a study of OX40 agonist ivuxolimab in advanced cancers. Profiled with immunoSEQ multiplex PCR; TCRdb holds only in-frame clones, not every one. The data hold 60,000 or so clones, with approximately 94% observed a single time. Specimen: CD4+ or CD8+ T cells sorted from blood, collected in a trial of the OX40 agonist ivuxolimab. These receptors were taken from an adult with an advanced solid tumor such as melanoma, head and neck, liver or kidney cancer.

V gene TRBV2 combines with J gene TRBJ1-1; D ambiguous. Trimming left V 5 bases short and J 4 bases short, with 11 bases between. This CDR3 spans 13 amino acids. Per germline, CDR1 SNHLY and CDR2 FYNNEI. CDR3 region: CASSLPDGTEAFF. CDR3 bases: TGTGCCAGCAGTTTACCTGACGGCACTGAAGCTTTCTTT.

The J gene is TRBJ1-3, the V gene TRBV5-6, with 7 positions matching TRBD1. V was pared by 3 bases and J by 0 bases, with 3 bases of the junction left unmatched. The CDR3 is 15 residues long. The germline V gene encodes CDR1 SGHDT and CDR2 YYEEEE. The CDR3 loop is CASSSTGDSGNTIYF. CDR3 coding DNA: TGTGCCAGCAGCTCCACAGGGGACTCTGGAAACACCATATATTTT.

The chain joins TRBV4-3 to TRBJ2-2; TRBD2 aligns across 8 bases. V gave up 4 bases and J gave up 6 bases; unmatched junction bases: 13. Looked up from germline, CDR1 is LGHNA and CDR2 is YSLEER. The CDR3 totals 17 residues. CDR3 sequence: CASSLEGPAREAGELFF. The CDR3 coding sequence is TGCGCCAGCAGCCTAGAAGGGCCGGCGCGGGAGGCCGGGGAGCTGTTTTTT.

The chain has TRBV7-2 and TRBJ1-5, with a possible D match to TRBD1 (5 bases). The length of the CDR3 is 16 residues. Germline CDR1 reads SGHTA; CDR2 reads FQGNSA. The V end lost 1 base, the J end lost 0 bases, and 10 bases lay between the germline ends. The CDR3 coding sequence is TGTGCCAGCAGCTTAGAGGGGCGGTATAGCAATCAGCCCCAGCATTTT. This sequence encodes CASSLEGRYSNQPQHF. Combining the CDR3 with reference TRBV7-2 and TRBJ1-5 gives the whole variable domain GAGVSQSPSNKVTEKGKDVELRCDPISGHTALYWYRQSLGQGLEFLIYFQGNSAPDKSGLPSDRFSAERTGGSVSTLTIQRTQQEDSAVYLCASSLEGRYSNQPQHFGDGTRLSIL.

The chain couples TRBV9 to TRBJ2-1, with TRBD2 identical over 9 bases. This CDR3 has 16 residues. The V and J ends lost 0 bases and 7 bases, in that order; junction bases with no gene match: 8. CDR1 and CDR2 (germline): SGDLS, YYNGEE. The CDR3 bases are TGTGCCAGCAGCGTAGTGGATAGCGGGAGATGGAATGAGCAGTTCTTC. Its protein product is CASSVVDSGRWNEQFF.

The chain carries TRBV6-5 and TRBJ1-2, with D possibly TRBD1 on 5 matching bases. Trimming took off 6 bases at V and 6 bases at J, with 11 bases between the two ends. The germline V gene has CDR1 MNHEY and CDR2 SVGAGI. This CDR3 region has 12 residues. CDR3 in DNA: TGTGCCAGCAGAGAGGGACCGAATGGCTACACCTTC. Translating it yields CASREGPNGYTF.

For the CDR3, the DNA is TGTGCCAGCAGCTTAACAGCGGGAGGGGCCCTAGAGAGCACAGATACGCAGTATTTT. Translation: CASSLTAGGALESTDTQYF. The chain couples TRBV7-8 to TRBJ2-3; 10 bases align to TRBD2. V was pared by 2 bases and J by 0 bases, with 11 bases of the junction left unmatched. Germline CDR1 is SGHVS and CDR2 is FQNEAQ. This CDR3 is built from 19 residues.

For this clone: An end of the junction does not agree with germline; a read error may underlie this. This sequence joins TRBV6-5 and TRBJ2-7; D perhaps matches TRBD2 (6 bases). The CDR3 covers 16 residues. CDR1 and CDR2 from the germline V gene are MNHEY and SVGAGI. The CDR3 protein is CASSYSRTTSSYEQYF. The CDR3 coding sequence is TGTGCCAGCAGCTACTCAAGGACTACGAGCTCCTACGAGCAGTACTTC.

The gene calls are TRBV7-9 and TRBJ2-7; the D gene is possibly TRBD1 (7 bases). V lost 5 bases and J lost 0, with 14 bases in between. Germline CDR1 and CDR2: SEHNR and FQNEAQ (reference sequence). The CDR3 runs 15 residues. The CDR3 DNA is TGTGCCAGCAGCCAGGGGGGCGGGATCTCCTACGAGCAGTACTTC. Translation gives CASSQGGGISYEQYF.

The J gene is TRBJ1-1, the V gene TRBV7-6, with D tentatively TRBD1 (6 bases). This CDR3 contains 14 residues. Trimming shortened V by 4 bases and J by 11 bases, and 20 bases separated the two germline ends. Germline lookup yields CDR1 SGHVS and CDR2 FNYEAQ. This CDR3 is CASSYDRRGFEAFF. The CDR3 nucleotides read TGTGCCAGCAGCTACGACAGGAGGGGCTTTGAGGCTTTCTTT.

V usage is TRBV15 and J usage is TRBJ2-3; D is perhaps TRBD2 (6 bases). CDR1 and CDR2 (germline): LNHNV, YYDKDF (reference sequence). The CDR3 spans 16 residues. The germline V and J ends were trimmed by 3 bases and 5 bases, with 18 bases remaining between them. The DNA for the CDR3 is TGTGCCACCAGCAGCGTAACGGGAGCGTGGGGAGATACGCAGTATTTT. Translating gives CATSSVTGAWGDTQYF. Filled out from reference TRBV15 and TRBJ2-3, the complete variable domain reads DAMVIQNPRYQVTQFGKPVTLSCSQTLNHNVMYWYQQKSSQAPKLLFHYYDKDFNNEADTPDNFQSRRPNTSFCFLDIRSPGLGDTAMYLCATSSVTGAWGDTQYFGPGTRLTVL.

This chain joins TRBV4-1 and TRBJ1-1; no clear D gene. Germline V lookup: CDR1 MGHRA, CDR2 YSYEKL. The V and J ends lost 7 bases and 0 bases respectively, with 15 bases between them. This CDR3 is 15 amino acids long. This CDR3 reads CASIKGRGMNTEAFF. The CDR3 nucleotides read TGCGCCAGCATAAAAGGGCGAGGGATGAACACTGAAGCTTTCTTT.

CDR3 coding DNA: TGCAGCGTTGAAGAGGACAGCTATGGCTACACCTTC. This codes for CSVEEDSYGYTF. The V and J genes are TRBV29-1 and TRBJ1-2; D might be TRBD1 (6 bases). The CDR3 totals 12 residues. With 0 bases removed from V and 4 bases from J, the gap between germline ends came to 6 bases. Per germline, CDR1 SQVTM and CDR2 ANQGSEA.

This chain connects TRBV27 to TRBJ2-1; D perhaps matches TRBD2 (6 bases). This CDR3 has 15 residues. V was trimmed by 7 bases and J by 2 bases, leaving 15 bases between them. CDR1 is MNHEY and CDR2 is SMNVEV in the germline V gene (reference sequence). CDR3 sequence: CASTPVGGPYNEQFF. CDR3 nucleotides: TGTGCCAGCACCCCGGTCGGGGGTCCCTACAATGAGCAGTTCTTC.

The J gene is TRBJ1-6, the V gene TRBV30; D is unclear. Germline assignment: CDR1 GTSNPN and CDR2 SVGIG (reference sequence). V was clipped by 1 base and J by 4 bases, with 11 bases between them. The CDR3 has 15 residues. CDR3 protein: CAWSGFERYNSPLHF. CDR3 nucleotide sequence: TGTGCCTGGAGTGGTTTCGAGCGGTATAATTCACCCCTCCACTTT.

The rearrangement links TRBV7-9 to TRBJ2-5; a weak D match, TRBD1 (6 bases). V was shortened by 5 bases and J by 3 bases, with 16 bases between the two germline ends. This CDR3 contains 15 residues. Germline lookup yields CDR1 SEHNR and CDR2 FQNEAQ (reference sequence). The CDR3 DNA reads TGTGCCAGCAGCAGCTTAGAGGACAGTGAAGAGACCCAGTACTTC. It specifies CASSSLEDSEETQYF.

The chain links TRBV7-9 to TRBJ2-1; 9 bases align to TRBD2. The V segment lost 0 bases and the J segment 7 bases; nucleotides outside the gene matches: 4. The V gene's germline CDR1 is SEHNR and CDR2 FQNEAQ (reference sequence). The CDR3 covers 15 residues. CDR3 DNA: TGTGCCAGCAGCTTAGCTAGCGGGAGATGGAATGAGCAGTTCTTC. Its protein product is CASSLASGRWNEQFF.

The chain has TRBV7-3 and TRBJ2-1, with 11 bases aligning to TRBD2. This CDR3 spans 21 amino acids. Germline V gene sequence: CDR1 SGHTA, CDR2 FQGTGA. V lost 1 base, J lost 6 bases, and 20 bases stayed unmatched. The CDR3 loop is CASSLIGRLAGHFTGGNEQFF. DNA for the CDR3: TGTGCCAGCAGCTTAATCGGAAGACTAGCGGGACATTTCACCGGCGGCAATGAGCAGTTCTTC.

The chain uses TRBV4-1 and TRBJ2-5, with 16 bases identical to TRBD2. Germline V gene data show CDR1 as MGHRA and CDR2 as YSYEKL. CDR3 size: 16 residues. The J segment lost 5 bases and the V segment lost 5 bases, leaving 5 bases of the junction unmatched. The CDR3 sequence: CASSYGTSGRGETQYF. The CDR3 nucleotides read TGCGCCAGCAGCTACGGGACTAGCGGGAGGGGGGAGACCCAGTACTTC.

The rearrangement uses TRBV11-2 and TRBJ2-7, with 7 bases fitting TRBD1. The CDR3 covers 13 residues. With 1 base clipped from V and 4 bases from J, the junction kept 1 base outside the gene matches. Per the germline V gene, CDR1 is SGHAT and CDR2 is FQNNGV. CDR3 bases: TGTGCCAGCAGCTTAGTACAGGGGTACGAGCAGTACTTC. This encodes CASSLVQGYEQYF.